Below, 25 T cell receptor beta chains from the same sample are listed, as sequenced in a study of blood T cell repertoires in COVID-19. Libraries were prepared by immunoSEQ multiplex PCR; TCRdb keeps only in-frame clonotypes and omits some of them. The sample shows some 150,000 clones, approximately 91% of them seen only once. Sequences were obtained from peripheral blood. These receptors came from a human donor in a cohort sampled during active COVID-19.

This chain connects TRBV5-6 to TRBJ1-4; possible D gene TRBD1, 5 bases. This CDR3 spans 14 amino acids. V lost 4 bases, J lost 4 bases, and 11 bases lay in between. Germline-derived CDR1 and CDR2 are SGHDT and YYEEEE. The CDR3 sequence: CASSLTGVNEKLFF. In DNA, the CDR3 is TGTGCCAGCAGCCTAACGGGGGTTAATGAAAAACTGTTTTTT.

V and J are TRBV28 and TRBJ2-5, with 10 bases that match TRBD1. V was pared by 5 bases and J by 8 bases, with 11 bases of the junction left unmatched. The CDR3 is 15 residues long. Germline V gene lookup returns CDR1 MDHEN and CDR2 SYDVKM. The DNA for the CDR3 is TGTGCCAGCAGTGACCGGGACAGGGGACATGAAACCCAGTACTTC. Translation gives CASSDRDRGHETQYF.

The chain links TRBV6-5 to TRBJ1-5; TRBD1 matches 7 bases. The germline V gene encodes CDR1 MNHEY and CDR2 SVGAGI. The CDR3 covers 15 residues. The V and J ends lost 6 bases and 6 bases, in that order; junction bases with no gene match: 11. The CDR3 nucleotides read TGTGCCAGCAGCAATAACAGGGGAACGGGTCAGCCCCAGCATTTT. Its translation: CASSNNRGTGQPQHF.

The rearrangement uses TRBV7-2 and TRBJ2-5, with TRBD2 matching over 13 bases. Trimming at V came to 0 bases and at J to 5 bases, leaving 3 bases not matched to a gene. The CDR3 spans 16 residues. Germline CDR1 is SGHTA and CDR2 is FQGNSA. Written as DNA, the CDR3 is TGTGCCAGCAGCTTAGCACTAGCGGGGGGGCTCGAGACCCAGTACTTC. Translated: CASSLALAGGLETQYF.

This clone showed up just once. The rearrangement joins TRBV12-5 to TRBJ1-5, with D tentatively TRBD1 (6 bases). Trimming took 7 bases from V and 1 from J, leaving 14 bases between them. Looked up from germline, CDR1 is LGHNT and CDR2 is FRNRAP. This CDR3 is built from 15 residues. Written as DNA, the CDR3 is TGTGCTAGTGCCGCAGGGGTTGGGAGCAATCAGCCCCAGCATTTT. Translating gives CASAAGVGSNQPQHF.

The chain joins TRBV10-2 to TRBJ2-7; 8 positions match TRBD2. Germline trimming cut 2 bases from V and 1 base from J; bases unmatched to any gene: 4. The germline gives CDR1 WSHSY, CDR2 SAAADI. The CDR3 loop spans 15 amino acids. The CDR3 here is CASSEGLAGSYEQYF. The CDR3 DNA reads TGCGCCAGCAGTGAGGGGCTAGCGGGTTCCTACGAGCAGTACTTC.

This clone was recorded only once. This rearrangement joins TRBV6-2 or TRBV6-3 to TRBJ2-7; maybe TRBD2 (6 bases). The CDR3 is 14 residues long. Trimming left V 7 bases short and J 6 bases short, with 19 bases between. Germline V gene data show CDR1 as MNHEY and CDR2 as SVGEGT. The CDR3 region has the DNA TGTGCCAGCATTAACTCGGCGGGAAAACCCGAGCAGTACTTC. Protein: CASINSAGKPEQYF.

This sequence joins TRBV6-5 and TRBJ2-7; D is unclear. The CDR3 length is 15 residues. V was pared by 3 bases and J by 4 bases, with 16 bases between. Germline lookup yields CDR1 MNHEY and CDR2 SVGAGI. CDR3 nucleotides: TGTGCCAGCAGTTATAGTTTGTCGGTAAAATACGAGCAGTACTTC. Translated: CASSYSLSVKYEQYF.

The genes are TRBV5-5 and TRBJ1-5; no firm D call. This CDR3 region has 15 residues. The germline gives CDR1 SGHKS, CDR2 YYEKEE (reference sequence). V gave up 2 bases and J gave up 5 bases, with 14 bases separating them. The CDR3 loop reads CASSFGEGSYQPQHF. The DNA for the CDR3 is TGTGCCAGCAGCTTTGGGGAGGGTTCCTATCAGCCCCAGCATTTT.

V and J are TRBV28 and TRBJ1-2; D remains unclear. This CDR3 spans 13 amino acids. V shed 6 bases and J shed 4 bases, with 12 bases lying between them. Germline CDR1 MDHEN, CDR2 SYDVKM. The DNA of the CDR3 is TGTGCCAGCAGCCCTGGACTTGTCTATGGCTACACCTTC. It translates to CASSPGLVYGYTF.

The chain couples TRBV5-6 to TRBJ2-7; TRBD2 matches at 7 bases. The V gene's germline CDR1 is SGHDT and CDR2 YYEEEE. J was trimmed by 5 bases and V by 4 bases; bases with no gene match: 6. The CDR3 covers 13 residues. CDR3 amino acids: CASSLSGSHEQYF. The CDR3 region has the DNA TGTGCCAGCAGCCTTAGCGGGTCGCACGAGCAGTACTTC.

This chain joins TRBV9 and TRBJ1-1; weak D call: TRBD1 (5 bases). Trimming removed 4 bases at V and 6 bases at J, with 16 bases between. CDR1 is SGDLS, CDR2 YYNGEE, per germline. The CDR3 length is 14 residues. CDR3 region: CASSRGVQEPEAFF. For the CDR3, the DNA is TGTGCCAGCAGCCGCGGGGTACAGGAACCTGAAGCTTTCTTT.

The V and J genes are TRBV12-3 or TRBV12-4 and TRBJ2-7; D call uncertain. The CDR3 consists of 12 residues. Trimming left V 6 bases short and J 4 bases short, with 10 bases between. The CDR3 region has the DNA TGTGCCAGCAGGGCGGAGCTTTACGAGCAGTACTTC. Amino acid sequence: CASRAELYEQYF.

The V call is TRBV9, the J call TRBJ2-5; possible D gene TRBD1, 6 bases. CDR3 length: 13 amino acids. Trimming left V 0 bases short and J 3 bases short, with 6 bases between. Germline-derived CDR1 and CDR2 are SGDLS and YYNGEE. The CDR3 sequence: CASSVDREETQYF. The CDR3 DNA reads as TGTGCCAGCAGCGTAGACAGGGAAGAGACCCAGTACTTC.

CDR3 sequence: CASSLETGGSPLHF. The DNA for the CDR3 is TGTGCCAGCAGCTTGGAGACAGGGGGATCACCCCTCCACTTT. The V and J genes are TRBV5-4 and TRBJ1-6; 9 bases fit TRBD1. This CDR3 contains 14 residues. CDR1 and CDR2 (germline): SGHNT, YYREEE (reference sequence). Trimming removed 0 bases from V and 10 bases from J; junction bases left unmatched: 2.

This sequence joins TRBV2 and TRBJ2-7, with TRBD2 as a possible D gene (7 bases). Trimming took off 7 bases at V and 6 bases at J, with 16 bases between the two ends. This CDR3 spans 13 amino acids. Germline-derived CDR1 and CDR2 are SNHLY and FYNNEI. The CDR3 here is CASTPRGGGEQYF. In nucleotides, the CDR3 is TGTGCCAGCACGCCGAGGGGGGGAGGCGAGCAGTACTTC.

This clone has just a few counts. The chain employs TRBV3-1 (or the pseudogene TRBV3-2) and TRBJ1-6, with TRBD1 matching over 11 bases. Germline V gene data show CDR1 as LGHDT and CDR2 as YNNKEL (reference sequence). The V gene end was trimmed by 4 bases and the J gene end by 8 bases; junction bases not matched to a gene: 4. The CDR3 is made up of 15 amino acids. CDR3 in DNA: TGTGCCAGCAGCCCCGGGACAGGGGGATATTCACCCCTCCACTTT. Translating it yields CASSPGTGGYSPLHF.

Worth noting for this clone: Different DNA sequences within this sample yield the same CDR3. The gene calls are TRBV7-3 and TRBJ2-5; 8 nucleotides match TRBD2. This CDR3 has 14 residues. V shed 5 bases, J shed 4 bases, and the junction held 6 bases outside the gene matches. Germline CDR1 and CDR2: SGHTA and FQGTGA. The CDR3 bases are TGTGCCAGCAGCCCAAGCGGGAGTGGAGAGACCCAGTACTTC. This translates into CASSPSGSGETQYF.

The chain recombines TRBV28 with TRBJ2-1; 13 bases are shared with TRBD2. The CDR3 totals 15 residues. Germline loops: CDR1 MDHEN, CDR2 SYDVKM. The V and J ends lost 6 bases and 9 bases, in that order; junction bases with no gene match: 8. The CDR3 reads CASSKTSGRAVEQFF. CDR3 nucleotides: TGTGCCAGCAGCAAAACTAGCGGGAGGGCCGTTGAGCAGTTCTTC.

V usage is TRBV20-1 and J usage is TRBJ1-1; D may be TRBD1 (5 bases). Germline CDR1 DFQATT, CDR2 SNEGSKA (reference sequence). Trimming cost V 3 bases and J 1 base, with 15 bases left between them. The CDR3 consists of 15 residues. The CDR3 DNA reads TGCAGTGCTAGTAACACCGGGACTCGGAACACTGAAGCTTTCTTT. This codes for CSASNTGTRNTEAFF.

This clone was recorded a few times. This chain uses TRBV28 with TRBJ1-1, with D possibly matching TRBD1 (6 bases). Germline V gene lookup returns CDR1 MDHEN and CDR2 SYDVKM. This CDR3 has 15 amino acids. V was clipped by 3 bases and J by 1 base, with 12 bases between them. The CDR3 spells CASSLRGARNTEAFF. DNA of the CDR3: TGTGCCAGCAGTTTGCGGGGGGCGAGGAACACTGAAGCTTTCTTT.

The chain combines TRBV7-6 with TRBJ1-4, with D tentatively TRBD1 (5 bases). Per the germline V gene, CDR1 is SGHVS and CDR2 is FNYEAQ. V dropped 1 base and J dropped 4 bases, with 10 bases sitting between them. This CDR3 contains 15 residues. This chain's CDR3 is CASSLDRLYNEKLFF. The CDR3 nucleotides read TGTGCCAGCAGCTTAGACAGGCTCTATAATGAAAAACTGTTTTTT.

The V call is TRBV6-1, the J call TRBJ2-1; tentatively, D is TRBD2 (6 bases). Per the germline V gene, CDR1 is MNHNS and CDR2 is SASEGT. Trimming stripped 3 bases from V and 1 base from J, with 10 bases between. The CDR3 spans 15 residues. CDR3 in DNA: TGTGCCAGCAGTGATCCGGCGGGGTCCTACAATGAGCAGTTCTTC. It is translated as CASSDPAGSYNEQFF.

The chain carries TRBV29-1 and TRBJ1-1, with 7 nucleotides matching TRBD1. From germline, CDR1 is SQVTM and CDR2 ANQGSEA. The CDR3 is 13 residues long. V gave up 6 bases and J gave up 0 bases; unmatched junction bases: 4. CDR3 region: CSVPGTVNTEAFF. DNA for the CDR3: TGCAGCGTACCCGGGACAGTGAACACTGAAGCTTTCTTT.

The genes are TRBV15 and TRBJ2-7; D is possibly TRBD2 (6 bases). V was trimmed by 1 base and J by 0 bases, leaving 13 bases between them. This CDR3 comprises 16 residues. CDR1 and CDR2 from the germline V gene are LNHNV and YYDKDF (reference sequence). CDR3 DNA sequence: TGTGCCACCAGCAGAGTGGGAGGAACTATCTCCTACGAGCAGTACTTC. It is translated as CATSRVGGTISYEQYF.